The text below deals with one TCR beta chain. Only in-frame clones appear in the TCRdb table, and some are missing; sequencing was by immunoSEQ multiplex PCR. This sample has 120,000 to 150,000 clones, with roughly 93% found just once. The germline gives CDR1 SGHAT, CDR2 FQDESV (reference sequence). CDR3 size: 13 residues. The V end lost 6 bases, the J end lost 2 bases, and 10 bases lay between the germline ends. This sample was taken from a study of control samples from healthy donors and cancer patients. Source material: blood. The chain couples TRBV11-1 to TRBJ1-2, with D maybe TRBD1 (5 bases). This TCR was recovered from a young man in good health. CDR3 amino acids: CASRQDKNYGYTF. DNA of the CDR3: TGTGCCAGCAGACAGGACAAGAACTATGGCTACACCTTC.